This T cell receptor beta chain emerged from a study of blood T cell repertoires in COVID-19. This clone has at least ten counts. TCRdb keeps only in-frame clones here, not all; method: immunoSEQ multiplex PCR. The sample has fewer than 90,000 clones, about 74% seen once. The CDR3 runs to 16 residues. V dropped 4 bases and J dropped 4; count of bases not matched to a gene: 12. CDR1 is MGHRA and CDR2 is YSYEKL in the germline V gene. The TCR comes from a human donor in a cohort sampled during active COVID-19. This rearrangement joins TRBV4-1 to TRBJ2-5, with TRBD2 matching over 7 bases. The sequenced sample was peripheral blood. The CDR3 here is CASSLLAGVKGETQYF. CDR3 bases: TGCGCCAGCAGCCTTCTGGCGGGAGTTAAGGGAGAGACCCAGTACTTC.